This T cell receptor (beta chain) was sequenced in a study of T cell clonality in common variable immunodeficiency. Whole-study findings and limits: CVID subjects had higher TCRbeta clonality than healthy controls, most marked in about a third. T cell subpopulation sequencing would be needed to explain CVID clonality. Reportedly, TCR beta sequences from common variable immunodeficiency showed fewer deletions and N-nucleotide insertions.

The data were produced by immunoSEQ multiplex PCR, yet TCRdb's version contains in-frame clones alone and is incomplete. The sample shows roughly 25,000 clones, none of them appearing just once. Of CVID subjects, 15 were female and 25 to 30 male, mean age roughly 40. The table lists this clone with many counts. Its matching antigen is unknown. The read ends 3 residues shy of where the CDR3 ends; the end is completed using the germline J gene. From germline, CDR1 is KGHSH and CDR2 LQKENI. With 6 bases removed from V and 4 bases from J, the gap between germline ends came to 21 bases. The CDR3 covers 16 residues.

The sequenced sample was peripheral blood mononuclear cells. This chain connects TRBV18 to TRBJ1-1; maybe TRBD1 (5 bases). The sequence derives from a human donor with common variable immunodeficiency. The sequenced part of the CDR3 DNA is TGTGCCAGCTCCCTCTCGGGGGACTTTGGGGCCACTGAA. Residues: CASSLSGDFGATE. The whole CDR3 is CASSLSGDFGATEAFF.